This is a list of T cell receptor beta chains from one sample in a study of T cell repertoires in cytomegalovirus infection. These TCRs are of unknown antigen specificity. Each CDR3 protein is one row after TCRdb ran MiXCR on the reads. This table holds roughly 730,000 distinct CDR3 sequences, 33% found once. The specimen was cultured PBMCs, collected from culture after CMV antigen stimulation. The receptors come from a human donor in good health (CMV status not recorded). Some clones in this sample may be carry-over from other donors' samples. Each CDR3 is given with its conserved first and last residue. The order of the fields is CDR3 protein, CDR3 DNA, D gene, V gene, clone size, J gene. A D gene is named only where the DNA matches it firmly. Not all rows give a size; the values are once, few, many and, for expanded clones, a class.

CASSYWGLTGTHFGHTEAFF,TGTGCCAGCAGTTACTGGGGCCTGACCGGGACTCACTTCGGGCACACTGAAGCTTTCTTT,.,TRBV6-5,few,TRBJ1-1
CASSFRLAGSTDTQYF,TGCGCCAGCAGCTTTCGCCTAGCGGGGTCCACAGATACGCAGTATTTT,TRBD2,TRBV5-1,.,TRBJ2-3
CASTLLNRGEAFF,TGTGCCAGTACCTTACTGAACAGGGGAGAAGCTTTCTTT,TRBD1,TRBV19,.,TRBJ1-1
CASKNQDTQYF,TGTGCCAGCAAGAATCAAGATACGCAGTATTTT,.,TRBV12-3/TRBV12-4,few,TRBJ2-3
CATFELLQGRYNSPLHF,TGTGCCACCTTCGAACTTTTACAGGGTCGCTACAATTCACCCCTCCACTTT,.,TRBV28,.,TRBJ1-6
CASSVGPSYEQYF,TGTGCCAGTAGTGTCGGACCGTCCTACGAGCAGTACTTC,.,TRBV19,few,TRBJ2-7
CASSPTTGVYGYTF,TGTGCCAGCTCACCAACTACAGGTGTCTATGGCTACACCTTC,.,TRBV18,few,TRBJ1-2
CATSPFGAGGEQYF,TGTGCCACCAGCCCCTTCGGGGCGGGGGGCGAGCAGTACTTC,TRBD2,TRBV15,.,TRBJ2-7
CASSQLAGGSYEQYF,TGTGCCAGCAGTCAATTAGCGGGAGGCTCCTACGAGCAGTACTTC,TRBD2,TRBV2,many,TRBJ2-7
CASRQTGDVYGYTF,TGTGCCAGCAGGCAGACAGGGGACGTCTATGGCTACACCTTC,TRBD1,TRBV12-3/TRBV12-4,few,TRBJ1-2
CASSYTGVTGSAGELFF,TGTGCCAGCAGCTACACGGGCGTGACAGGGTCGGCCGGGGAGCTGTTTTTT,TRBD1,TRBV11-2,few,TRBJ2-2
CASSPPRDEQFF,TGTGCCAGCTCACCACCGCGGGATGAGCAGTTCTTC,.,TRBV18,.,TRBJ2-1
CASARRGNEQFF,TGTGCCAGCGCGAGGAGGGGGAATGAGCAGTTCTTC,.,TRBV7-2,.,TRBJ2-1
CASSWTREAFF,TGTGCCAGCAGCTGGACTCGTGAAGCTTTCTTT,.,TRBV7-9,.,TRBJ1-1
CASSIGTHIRNQPQHF,TGTGCCAGCAGTATAGGGACCCATATTCGCAATCAGCCCCAGCATTTT,.,TRBV12-3/TRBV12-4,few,TRBJ1-5
CASSPLQGGDTEAFF,TGTGCCAGCAGTCCATTACAGGGGGGGGACACTGAAGCTTTCTTT,TRBD1,TRBV6-1,many,TRBJ1-1
CSARDGLAGEADTQYF,TGCAGTGCTAGAGATGGGCTAGCGGGAGAGGCAGATACGCAGTATTTT,TRBD2,TRBV20-1,.,TRBJ2-3
CASRTSSYNEQFF,TGTGCCAGCAGGACTAGCTCCTACAATGAGCAGTTCTTC,.,TRBV27,.,TRBJ2-1
CASSLATHLSYEQYF,TGTGCCAGCAGCTTAGCAACACACCTATCGTACGAGCAGTACTTC,.,TRBV5-4,.,TRBJ2-7
CASSLGGFGSSYNSPLHF,TGTGCCAGCAGCTTAGGAGGTTTCGGGAGCTCCTATAATTCACCCCTCCACTTT,.,TRBV7-9,few,TRBJ1-6
CSASAGQGVQPQHF,TGCAGTGCTAGTGCGGGCCAGGGAGTACAGCCCCAGCATTTT,.,TRBV20-1,.,TRBJ1-5
CASSLPPYEQFF,TGCGCCAGCAGCTTACCCCCTTATGAGCAGTTCTTC,.,TRBV5-1,.,TRBJ2-1
CAGNRDRGSGANVLTF,TGTGCCGGTAACCGGGACAGGGGTTCCGGGGCCAACGTCCTGACTTTC,TRBD1,TRBV2,few,TRBJ2-6
CASSRRAGGSDGGTQYF,TGTGCCAGCAGCCGTAGAGCAGGGGGTTCAGATGGTGGTACGCAGTATTTT,TRBD1,TRBV7-2,many,TRBJ2-3
CASRRLWTSGGWAQYF,TGTGCCAGCAGACGATTATGGACTAGCGGGGGATGGGCGCAGTATTTT,TRBD2,TRBV28,.,TRBJ2-3
CASSMRSTQPQHF,TGTGCCAGTTCAATGAGGAGTACTCAGCCCCAGCATTTT,.,TRBV19,many,TRBJ1-5
CAITESGRATGTDTQYF,TGTGCCATCACCGAAAGCGGGAGGGCCACTGGCACAGATACGCAGTATTTT,TRBD2,TRBV10-3,.,TRBJ2-3
CASSPTVGTASYEQYF,TGTGCCAGCAGCCCAACCGTGGGGACGGCCTCCTACGAGCAGTACTTC,.,TRBV7-8,.,TRBJ2-7
CASSPGTTNEQFF,TGTGCCAGCAGCCCAGGGACAACAAATGAGCAGTTCTTC,.,TRBV7-9,.,TRBJ2-1
CASSASLGQGATDTQYF,TGTGCCAGCAGTGCAAGCCTGGGACAGGGGGCCACAGATACGCAGTATTTT,TRBD1,TRBV6-1,.,TRBJ2-3
CASSEAGTHGNTIYF,TGTGCCAGCAGTGAGGCCGGGACGCATGGAAACACCATATATTTT,.,TRBV6-1,few,TRBJ1-3
CSARLGFGEKLFF,TGCAGTGCCAGGTTGGGGTTCGGTGAAAAACTGTTTTTT,.,TRBV20-1,.,TRBJ1-4
CASSLELGMSNQPQHF,TGTGCCAGCAGCTTAGAGTTGGGGATGAGCAATCAGCCCCAGCATTTT,.,TRBV7-2,few,TRBJ1-5
CASSPRRRAFSYEQYF,TGTGCCAGCAGTCCTCGGCGGAGGGCCTTCTCCTACGAGCAGTACTTC,.,TRBV12-3/TRBV12-4,.,TRBJ2-7
CASSFRVGTGELFF,TGTGCCAGCAGCTTCAGGGTGGGCACCGGGGAGCTGTTTTTT,.,TRBV7-8,.,TRBJ2-2
CASSEARLAGLGDTQYF,TGTGCCAGCAGTGAAGCGAGACTAGCGGGGCTGGGAGATACGCAGTATTTT,TRBD2,TRBV6-1,few,TRBJ2-3
CASSQVVGRYYNSPLHF,TGCGCCAGCAGCCAAGTAGTTGGCAGATACTATAATTCACCCCTCCACTTT,.,TRBV4-1,.,TRBJ1-6
CASSSPGGAGNEQFF,TGTGCCAGCAGCTCCCCCGGGGGGGCCGGTAATGAGCAGTTCTTC,TRBD2,TRBV7-2,many,TRBJ2-1
CASSEWTGDSGNTIYF,TGTGCCAGCAGTGAATGGACAGGCGACTCTGGAAACACCATATATTTT,TRBD1,TRBV6-1,few,TRBJ1-3
CASVVGQPQHF,TGTGCCAGCGTCGTCGGACAGCCCCAGCATTTT,.,TRBV28,.,TRBJ1-5
CASSYGGATANEKLFF,TGTGCCAGCTCGTACGGGGGCGCGACGGCTAATGAAAAACTGTTTTTT,.,TRBV12-3/TRBV12-4,.,TRBJ1-4
CSARDWGQAGVNEQFF,TGCAGTGCTAGAGATTGGGGACAGGCAGGGGTAAATGAGCAGTTCTTC,TRBD1,TRBV20-1,few,TRBJ2-1
CARNRGEQFF,TGTGCCAGAAACAGGGGTGAGCAGTTCTTC,TRBD1,TRBV2,once,TRBJ2-1
CASSLGQLSNQPQHF,TGTGCCAGCAGCCTCGGACAGCTGAGCAATCAGCCCCAGCATTTT,.,TRBV6-2/TRBV6-3,few,TRBJ1-5
CATSRGRGTEAFF,TGTGCCACCAGCAGAGGGAGGGGGACTGAAGCTTTCTTT,.,TRBV15,once,TRBJ1-1